This T cell receptor beta chain is drawn from a study of identical twins. Study-level points and caveats: Twins showed weaker excess sharing in their beta out-of-frame sequences. Analyses of zero insertions could be partly confounded by invariant MAIT and iNKT cells. In drawing conclusions, the study used cross-sectional statistical analysis and did not follow the same donors.

A universal primer site was added by template switching, and unique molecular identifiers were carried by the cDNA. TCRdb independently ran MiXCR on the 5' RACE reads; one entry per CDR3 protein. The data show more than 1.5 million distinct CDR3 sequences, about 32% seen once. V shed 1 base and J shed 14 bases, with 12 bases lying between them. Germline V gives CDR1 LGHDT, CDR2 YNNKEL (reference sequence). This CDR3 spans 12 amino acids. Many counts were recorded for this clonotype. Its antigen remains unidentified. The chain couples TRBV3-1 to TRBJ2-1; D is perhaps TRBD1 or TRBD2 (5 bases each). The sequenced sample was cord blood. The receptor's source is a newborn girl in good health. The CDR3, as DNA: TGTGCCAGCAGCCAAGCGGAAAGGGGAGAGTTCTTC. Amino acid sequence: CASSQAERGEFF.